The subject of this entry is one TCR beta chain. Its specificity is not known. The V segment lost 4 bases and the J segment 3 bases; nucleotides outside the gene matches: 0. Germline assignment: CDR1 SGDLS and CDR2 YYNGEE. CDR3 length: 12 amino acids. The source of the sample is a study of OX40 agonist ivuxolimab in advanced cancers. Study context: Patients received the agonistic anti-OX40 (CD134) antibody ivuxolimab. A history of anti-PD-1, anti-PD-L1 or anti-CTLA-4 therapy was acceptable, and approximately 41% had some. The study reported partial responses in three patients: one hepatocellular carcinoma, two cutaneous melanoma.

Generated by immunoSEQ multiplex PCR, the TCRdb table keeps only in-frame clones and is missing some. The data hold around 63,000 clones, with roughly 88% observed a single time. General observations from the study: Antigen targets of the expanded peripheral T cells went undetermined.

This TCR derives from an adult with an advanced solid tumor such as melanoma, head and neck, liver or kidney cancer. This sequence joins TRBV9 and TRBJ2-5; 7 nucleotides match TRBD2. Sequencing was performed on CD4+ or CD8+ T cells sorted from blood, taken in a trial of the OX40 agonist ivuxolimab. As DNA, the CDR3 is TGTGCCAGCAGCCGGGGGGAAGAGACCCAGTACTTC. Its protein product is CASSRGEETQYF.